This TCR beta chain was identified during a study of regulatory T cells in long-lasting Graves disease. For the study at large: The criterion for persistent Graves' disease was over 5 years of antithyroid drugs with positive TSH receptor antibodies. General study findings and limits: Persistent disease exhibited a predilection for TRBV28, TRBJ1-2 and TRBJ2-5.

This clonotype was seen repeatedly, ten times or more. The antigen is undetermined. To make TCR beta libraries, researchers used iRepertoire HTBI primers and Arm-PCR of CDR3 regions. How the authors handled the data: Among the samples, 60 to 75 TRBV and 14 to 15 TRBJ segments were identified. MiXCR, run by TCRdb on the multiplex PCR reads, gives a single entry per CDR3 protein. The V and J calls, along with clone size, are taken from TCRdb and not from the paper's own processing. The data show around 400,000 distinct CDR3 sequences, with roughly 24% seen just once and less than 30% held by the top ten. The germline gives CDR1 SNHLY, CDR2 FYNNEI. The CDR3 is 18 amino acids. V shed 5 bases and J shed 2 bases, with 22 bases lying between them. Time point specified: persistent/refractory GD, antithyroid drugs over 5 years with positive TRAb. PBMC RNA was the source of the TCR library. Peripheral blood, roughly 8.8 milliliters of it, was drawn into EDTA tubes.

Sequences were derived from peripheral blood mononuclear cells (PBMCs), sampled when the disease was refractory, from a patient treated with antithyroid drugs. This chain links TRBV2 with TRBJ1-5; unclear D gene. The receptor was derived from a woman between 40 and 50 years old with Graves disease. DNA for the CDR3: TGTGCCAGCAGTTCCGGGCTCACGACGCCGATCGGCAATCAGCCCCAGCATTTT. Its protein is CASSSGLTTPIGNQPQHF.